This T cell receptor (beta chain) was obtained from a study of regulatory T cells in long-lasting Graves disease (dated by TCRdb to about 2021). With regard to the full study: Antithyroid drugs had been taken for less than 3 months by newly diagnosed Graves' disease patients. The study took place in China and was registered as a clinical trial. TCR sequencing covered some 13 persistent and some 20 newly diagnosed Graves' disease patients, some 33 samples in total. Patients with persistent Graves' disease were compared with patients with newly diagnosed Graves' disease using TCR sequencing and RNA sequencing of peripheral blood. What the authors observed across the whole study: The authors acknowledged the small sample size as a limitation that may reduce accuracy. TRBV28, TRBJ1-2 and TRBJ2-5 were preferentially used in persistent disease, while TRBV20-1 and TRBJ2-1 were favored in newly diagnosed disease. Only peripheral blood was studied, because thyroid tissue, the primary lesion, was inaccessible. Sequencing and analysis were limited to the TCR beta chain. A larger number of public clonotypes was shared among persistent patients (approximately 2,500) than among newly diagnosed patients (roughly 970). Compared with newly diagnosed patients, persistent Graves' disease patients had lower TCR Shannon entropy and fewer highly expanded clones, which suggests clonal expansion.

The library was made by multiplex PCR. This sample was sequenced with an Illumina HiSeq 4000. To build TCR beta libraries, CDR3 regions were amplified by Arm-PCR using iRepertoire HTBI primers. Before sequencing, the PCR products underwent gel purification. The original pipeline was this. Across samples, 55 to 80 TRBV and 14 TRBJ segments were identified and used for gene usage analysis of CDR3 amino acid clonotypes. COPE and FqMerger were used to merge the filtered high-quality paired reads into contigs. BLAST was used to align contigs to IMGT TRBV, TRBD and TRBJ reference genes, and CDR3 was defined according to IMGT. Any clonotype with a frequency above 0.1% was classified as a highly expanded clone. Repertoire diversity was measured by Shannon entropy, and V-J evenness by the Gini coefficient. A clonotype found in more than one individual was treated as public. The public reads were run again by TCRdb, first through fastp at Q25 and then through MiXCR, and only productive beta chains were kept. Identical CDR3 proteins give one entry, which carries the most common genes and DNA. These V and J calls originate from TCRdb's pipeline instead of the authors' own analysis. The sample table records some 350,000 distinct CDR3 sequences; around 15% of these occur just once. The ten most abundant clones make up 20% to 25% of the sample.

The sample's time point label, decoded: newly diagnosed GD, antithyroid drugs for less than 3 months. For both TCR sequencing and RNA sequencing, RNA was extracted from PBMCs using TRIzol. The diagnosis of Graves' disease followed American Thyroid Association guidelines. Patients were recruited from an endocrinology department in Xi'an, China. Each patient gave about 10 milliliters of peripheral blood, collected in an EDTA anticoagulant tube. Ficoll Paque Plus density gradient separation was used to isolate PBMCs, and no further T cell sorting was done. RNA quality was checked with an Agilent 2100 Bioanalyzer and agarose gel, and concentration with a NanoDrop 2000. V and J lose 0 bases and 5 bases, and a span of 10 bases separates them. The germline V gene encodes CDR1 MNHEY and CDR2 SVGEGT. Inclusive of the bounding cysteine and phenylalanine, the CDR3 is 14 residues long. Only the CDR3 DNA is retained, 42 bases long and in frame from the first base.

This clonotype was recorded at least ten times. What antigen it recognizes has not been identified. Qualities for individual bases were not recorded, and no much larger clone is one base off. These same data were also listed under a study on T cells in Graves' hyperthyroidism and ophthalmopathy. The second paper states: Graves' hyperthyroidism was defined as stable when no progression to ophthalmopathy occurred over 18 months of follow-up. The hyperthyroidism patients were between 18 and 65 years old and newly diagnosed, with a disease duration of less than 2 months. Any patient with an uncontrolled infection, another autoimmune disease, pregnancy or lactation was excluded. Diagnoses were established on the basis of clinical symptoms, serum thyroxine and TRAb, thyroid ultrasound, and orbital computed tomography. The first round of RT-PCR for the TCR CDR3 was performed with the HTBI primer set and the Qiagen OneStep RT-PCR kit. Most expanded thyroid clonotypes (frequency above 0.001) were also found in blood, which suggests that blood repertoires may mirror thyroid immune responses. A model built on a 13 V-J signature distinguished ophthalmopathy from stable hyperthyroidism, reaching 85% to 90% sensitivity and 81% to 83% specificity in cross-validation and 80%/75% in testing. During validation, the model predicted progression to ophthalmopathy a median of approximately 6.5 months ahead of onset, with roughly 65% sensitivity and almost 75% specificity. To identify TCR V-J signatures that set the groups apart, the researchers used a discovery cohort of about a hundred patients, made up of 40 to 45 with Graves' ophthalmopathy and some 60 with stable Graves' hyperthyroidism. Prospective prediction of ophthalmopathy was tested in an independent validation cohort consisting of some 19 hyperthyroidism patients and some 17 patients who later progressed to ophthalmopathy. For training and testing, the roughly 93 patients in the discovery cohort were randomly divided in a 7:3 ratio. In addition, the study compared T-cell repertoires in thyroid tissue and in blood from five to seven Graves' hyperthyroidism patients. After blood sampling, hyperthyroidism patients were treated with methimazole at a starting dose of 30 mg daily, and ophthalmopathy patients were treated with high-dose intravenous methylprednisolone. A second multiplex PCR round built the libraries, followed by size selection and purification. Sequencing of the libraries was done on an Illumina HiSeq2000 using paired-end 100 bp reads. SOAPnuke was used to process the raw data, removing reads that contained adapters or uncalled bases, had a mean Phred below 15, or lacked an exact match to the constant primer or identifier. COPE v1.2.5 was used to merge high-quality paired reads, and clonotypes were defined as unique nucleotide sequences. Clonotypes were aligned to IMGT TRBV, TRBD and TRBJ reference segments using MiTCR v1.1. Analysis was restricted to V-J combinations with a frequency above 0.0001, which covered 99.2% of repertoires. The TCS score was defined as F50 (clonal expansion) divided by E x V (chaos), with BLOSUM62-based TCRdist calculated between CDR3 peptides within each V-J. Welch's t-statistics and random forest reduced around 550 V-J features to 10 to 15, which were used in a naive Bayes classifier (R e1071). Sample size was not statistically predetermined, and blinding of investigators to group allocation was not performed. The paper describes TCR Vbeta CDR3 sequencing of roughly 130 peripheral blood samples, made up of 43 ophthalmopathy patients, 70 to 75 hyperthyroidism patients and 17 progressor patients.

This TCR was recovered from a woman aged 18-35 years with Graves disease. Donor details come from another sample of the same person, matched by shared clones. This chain joins TRBV6-2 or TRBV6-3 to TRBJ2-5, with a weak D call of TRBD1 (5 bases match). Sequences were derived from peripheral blood mononuclear cells (PBMCs), sampled at new diagnosis, from a patient treated with antithyroid drugs. The DNA is as follows: TGTGCCAGCAGTTACTCGGTCCCAGGGGAGACCCAGTACTTC. Its translation is CASSYSVPGETQYF.